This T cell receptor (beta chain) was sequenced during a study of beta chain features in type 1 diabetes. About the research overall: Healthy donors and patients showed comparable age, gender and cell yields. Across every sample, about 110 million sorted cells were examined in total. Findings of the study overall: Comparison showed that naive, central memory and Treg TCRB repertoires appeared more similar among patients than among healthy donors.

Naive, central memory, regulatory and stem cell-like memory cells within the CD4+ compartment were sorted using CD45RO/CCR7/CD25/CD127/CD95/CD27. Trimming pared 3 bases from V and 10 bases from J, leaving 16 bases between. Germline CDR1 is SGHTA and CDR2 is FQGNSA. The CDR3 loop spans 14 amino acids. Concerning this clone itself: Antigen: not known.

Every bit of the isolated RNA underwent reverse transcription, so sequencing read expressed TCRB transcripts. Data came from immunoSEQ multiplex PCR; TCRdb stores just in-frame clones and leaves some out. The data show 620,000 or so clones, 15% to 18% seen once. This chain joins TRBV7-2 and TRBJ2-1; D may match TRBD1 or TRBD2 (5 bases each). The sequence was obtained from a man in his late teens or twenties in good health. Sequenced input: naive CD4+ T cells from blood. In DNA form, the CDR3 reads TGTGCCAGCAGCTTCCCCATACAGAGGGGAGAGCAGTTCTTC. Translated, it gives CASSFPIQRGEQFF.